The 4 T cell receptor beta chains reported below all come from one sample, sequenced in a study of T cell changes during pregnancy in multiple sclerosis. The method was immunoSEQ multiplex PCR; TCRdb's version includes in-frame clones alone and lacks a portion of them. The sample carries some 50,000 clones, approximately 90% recorded once. The material was CD8+ T cells from peripheral blood mononuclear cells, obtained in the second trimester of pregnancy. These receptors were taken from a female donor with multiple sclerosis, enrolled in a pregnancy study.

This rearrangement joins TRBV4-3 to TRBJ2-7; 7 bases match TRBD1. The germline gives CDR1 LGHNA, CDR2 YSLEER. Germline trimming cut 1 base from V and 4 bases from J; bases unmatched to any gene: 7. The length of the CDR3 is 15 residues. The CDR3 sequence: CASSQGGGQEYEQYF. CDR3 DNA: TGCGCCAGCAGCCAAGGAGGAGGACAGGAATACGAGCAGTACTTC.

The chain employs TRBV7-9 and TRBJ1-4, with a weak D call TRBD1 (5 bases). Trimming cost V 5 bases and J 17 bases, with 18 bases left between them. The V gene's germline CDR1 is SEHNR and CDR2 FQNEAQ (reference sequence). CDR3 length: 12 residues. This CDR3 reads CASSPPSGGRFF. As DNA, the CDR3 is TGTGCCAGCAGCCCACCAAGCGGGGGGAGATTTTTT.

This rearrangement joins TRBV7-3 to TRBJ2-7; maybe TRBD2 (6 bases). The CDR3 runs to 13 residues. CDR1 and CDR2 from the germline V gene are SGHTA and FQGTGA. The ends were cut back, 2 bases at V and 2 bases at J, with 7 bases in the middle. For the CDR3, the DNA is TGTGCCAGCAGCTTAGGGGGGACCTACGAGCAGTACTTC. Residues: CASSLGGTYEQYF.

In DNA form, the CDR3 reads TGCGCCAGCAGCCAGCAGGGGACTTCACCCCTCCACTTT. It specifies CASSQQGTSPLHF. V is TRBV4-3 and J is TRBJ1-6; a weak D match, TRBD1 (6 bases). Germline lookup yields CDR1 LGHNA and CDR2 YSLEER. Trimming took off 3 bases at V and 9 bases at J, with 9 bases between the two ends. CDR3 size: 13 residues.